A selection of T cell receptor beta chains follows, all from one sample in a study of T cell changes during pregnancy in multiple sclerosis. This table comes from immunoSEQ multiplex PCR, and its TCRdb copy is limited to in-frame clones, with some not included. The sample carries tens of thousands of clones, over 85% recorded once. This material consisted of CD8+ T cells from peripheral blood mononuclear cells, taken in the second trimester of pregnancy. The origin of the receptors is a female donor with multiple sclerosis, enrolled in a pregnancy study. Both conserved end residues are part of each CDR3. The D gene is left open where the match is weak. Only part of the rows carry a size: once, few, many, or a class if the clone is expanded.

TRBV10-2,NA,TRBJ2-1,TRBD1,TGCGCCAGTGGAGACAGGGGAGGTGAGCAGTTCTTC,CASGDRGGEQFF
TRBV23-1,few,TRBJ2-7,TRBD1,TGCGCCAGCAGTCAATCCTACCGGGACAGGACGGTCTACGAGCAGTACTTC,CASSQSYRDRTVYEQYF
TRBV27,once,TRBJ1-1,NA,TGTGCCAGCACTTCCTTACAGGAGGGTCGGGACACTGAAGCTTTCTTT,CASTSLQEGRDTEAFF
TRBV27,NA,TRBJ2-3,NA,TGTGCCAGCAGTTTATCGAGGACAGATACGCAGTATTTT,CASSLSRTDTQYF
TRBV7-2,once,TRBJ2-2,NA,TGTGCCAGCAGCTGGGGAGCCCCCGCCGGGGAGCTGTTTTTT,CASSWGAPAGELFF
TRBV18,NA,TRBJ2-1,NA,TGTGCCAGCTCCGCGGGACTCCCACTAAGGTTGGTTTACAATGAGCAGTTCTTC,CASSAGLPLRLVYNEQFF
TRBV9,NA,TRBJ2-7,TRBD2,TGTGCCAGCAGCGACCCCCTAGCGGGAGGGCCATACGAGCAGTACTTC,CASSDPLAGGPYEQYF
TRBV15,NA,TRBJ2-1,NA,TGTGCCACCAGCACGGGGTCATCGGACAATGAGCAGTTCTTC,CATSTGSSDNEQFF
TRBV27,few,TRBJ1-1,TRBD1,TGTGCCAGCAGTCTAAACAGGGGGCGGGACACTGAAGCTTTCTTT,CASSLNRGRDTEAFF
TRBV15,NA,TRBJ2-7,NA,TGTGCCACCAGCAGAGCCACAGGCAGCTCCTACGAGCAGTACTTC,CATSRATGSSYEQYF
TRBV27,NA,TRBJ2-3,NA,TGTGCCAGCAGTTACGGGAGCGGCGCAGATACGCAGTATTTT,CASSYGSGADTQYF
TRBV20-1,few,TRBJ1-2,NA,TGCAGTGCTAGGACAGGCTATGGCTACACCTTC,CSARTGYGYTF
TRBV29-1,NA,TRBJ1-2,NA,TGCAGCGTTGAGGAAGAGGAAGGCTACACCTTC,CSVEEEEGYTF
TRBV5-8,NA,TRBJ1-1,TRBD1,TGTGCCAGCAGCTTGGGACAGGGGGCCACTGAAGCTTTCTTT,CASSLGQGATEAFF